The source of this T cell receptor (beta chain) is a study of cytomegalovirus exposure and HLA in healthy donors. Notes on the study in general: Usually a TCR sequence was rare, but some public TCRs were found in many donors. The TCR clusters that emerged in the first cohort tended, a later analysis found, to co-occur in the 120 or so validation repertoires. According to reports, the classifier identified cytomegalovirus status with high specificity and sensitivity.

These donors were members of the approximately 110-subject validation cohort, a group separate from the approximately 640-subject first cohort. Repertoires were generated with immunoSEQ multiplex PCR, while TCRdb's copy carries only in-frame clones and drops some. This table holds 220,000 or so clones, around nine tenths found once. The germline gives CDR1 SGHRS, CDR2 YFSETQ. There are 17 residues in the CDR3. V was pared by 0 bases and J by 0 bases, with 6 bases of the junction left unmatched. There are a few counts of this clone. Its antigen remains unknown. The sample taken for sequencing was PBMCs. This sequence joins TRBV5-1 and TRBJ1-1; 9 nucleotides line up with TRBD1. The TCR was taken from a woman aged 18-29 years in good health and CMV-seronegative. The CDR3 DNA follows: TGCGCCAGCAGCTTGGTTGGGACAGGGACCGTGAACACTGAAGCTTTCTTT. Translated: CASSLVGTGTVNTEAFF.